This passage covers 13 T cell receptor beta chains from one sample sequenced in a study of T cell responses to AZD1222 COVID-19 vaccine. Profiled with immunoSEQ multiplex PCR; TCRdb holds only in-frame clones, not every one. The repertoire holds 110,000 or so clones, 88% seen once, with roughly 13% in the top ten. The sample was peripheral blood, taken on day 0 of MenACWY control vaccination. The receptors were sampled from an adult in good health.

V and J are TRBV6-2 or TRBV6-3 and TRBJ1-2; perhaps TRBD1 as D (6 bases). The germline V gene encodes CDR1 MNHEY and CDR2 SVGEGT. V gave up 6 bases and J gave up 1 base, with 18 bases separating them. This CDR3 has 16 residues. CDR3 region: CASSSPGQALNYGYTF. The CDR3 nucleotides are TGTGCCAGCAGCTCTCCGGGACAAGCTCTTAACTATGGCTACACCTTC.

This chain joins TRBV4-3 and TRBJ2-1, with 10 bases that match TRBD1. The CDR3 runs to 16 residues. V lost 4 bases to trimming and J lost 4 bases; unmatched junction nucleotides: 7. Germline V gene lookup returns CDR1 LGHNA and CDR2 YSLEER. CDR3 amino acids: CASSPRDRGGYNEQFF. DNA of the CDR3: TGCGCCAGCAGCCCACGGGACAGGGGAGGGTACAATGAGCAGTTCTTC.

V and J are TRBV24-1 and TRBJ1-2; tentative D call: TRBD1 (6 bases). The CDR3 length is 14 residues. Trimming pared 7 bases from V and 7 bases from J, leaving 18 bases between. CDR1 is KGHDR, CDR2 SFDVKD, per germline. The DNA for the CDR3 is TGTGCCACCAGCCCGCAGGGGACTTCTCGTGGCTACACCTTC. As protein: CATSPQGTSRGYTF.

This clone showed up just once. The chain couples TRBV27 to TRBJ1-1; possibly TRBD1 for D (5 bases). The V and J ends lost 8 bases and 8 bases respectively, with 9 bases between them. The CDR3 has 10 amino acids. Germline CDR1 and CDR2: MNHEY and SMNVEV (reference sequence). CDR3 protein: CASGRQEAFF. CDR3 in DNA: TGTGCCAGCGGAAGACAGGAAGCTTTCTTT.

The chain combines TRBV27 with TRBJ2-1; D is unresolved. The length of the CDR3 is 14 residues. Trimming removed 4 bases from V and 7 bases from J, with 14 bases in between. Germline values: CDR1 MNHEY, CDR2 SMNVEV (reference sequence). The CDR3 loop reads CASSWVLGRNEQFF. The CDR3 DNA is TGTGCCAGCAGTTGGGTCCTTGGTAGGAATGAGCAGTTCTTC.

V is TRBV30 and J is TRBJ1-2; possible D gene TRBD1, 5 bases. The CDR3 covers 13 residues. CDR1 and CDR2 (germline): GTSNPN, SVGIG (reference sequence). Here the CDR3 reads CASLGEDSYGYTF. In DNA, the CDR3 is TGTGCTTCACTGGGGGAGGATAGCTATGGCTACACCTTC. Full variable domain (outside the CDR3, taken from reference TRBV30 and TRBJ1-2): SQTIHQWPATLVQPVGSPLSLECTVEGTSNPNLYWYRQAAGRGLQLLFYSVGIGQISSEVPQNLSASRPQDRQFILSSKKLLLSDSGFYLCASLGEDSYGYTFGSGTRLTVV.

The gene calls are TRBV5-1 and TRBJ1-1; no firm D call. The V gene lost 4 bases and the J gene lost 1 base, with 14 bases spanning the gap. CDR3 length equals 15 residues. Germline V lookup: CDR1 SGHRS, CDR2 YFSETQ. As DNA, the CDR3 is TGCGCCAGCAGCCCCCCCGGGGAGGGGAACACTGAAGCTTTCTTT. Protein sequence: CASSPPGEGNTEAFF.

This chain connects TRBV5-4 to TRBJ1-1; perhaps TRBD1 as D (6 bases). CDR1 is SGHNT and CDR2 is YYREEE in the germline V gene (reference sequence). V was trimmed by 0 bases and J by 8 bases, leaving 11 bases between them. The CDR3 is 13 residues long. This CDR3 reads CASSLVGAPEAFF. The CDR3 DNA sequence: TGTGCCAGCAGCTTGGTGGGGGCCCCGGAAGCTTTCTTT.

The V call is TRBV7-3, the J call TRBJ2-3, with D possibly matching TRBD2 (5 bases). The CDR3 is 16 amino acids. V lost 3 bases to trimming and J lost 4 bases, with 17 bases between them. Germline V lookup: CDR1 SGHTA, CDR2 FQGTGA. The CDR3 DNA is TGTGCCAGCAGCTTTTTTTCCCGTGGAGGCTCAGATACGCAGTATTTT. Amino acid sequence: CASSFFSRGGSDTQYF.

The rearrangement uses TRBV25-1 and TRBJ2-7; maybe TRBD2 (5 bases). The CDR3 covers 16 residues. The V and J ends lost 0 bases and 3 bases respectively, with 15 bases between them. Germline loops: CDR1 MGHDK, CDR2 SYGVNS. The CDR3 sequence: CASSEYGGSGNYEQYF. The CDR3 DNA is TGTGCCAGCAGTGAATATGGTGGGAGCGGAAACTACGAGCAGTACTTC.

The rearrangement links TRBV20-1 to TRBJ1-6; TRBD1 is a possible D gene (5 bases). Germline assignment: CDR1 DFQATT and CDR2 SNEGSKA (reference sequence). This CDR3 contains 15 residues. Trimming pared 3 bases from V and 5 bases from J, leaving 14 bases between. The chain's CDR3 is CSASLGTNHNSPLHF. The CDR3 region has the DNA TGCAGTGCTAGTCTCGGGACCAACCATAATTCACCCCTCCACTTT.

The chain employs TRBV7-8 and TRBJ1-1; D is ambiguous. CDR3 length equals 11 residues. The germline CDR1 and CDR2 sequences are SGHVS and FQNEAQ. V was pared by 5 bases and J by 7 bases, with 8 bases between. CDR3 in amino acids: CASSRRFEAFF. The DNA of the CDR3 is TGTGCCAGCAGCCGCCGCTTTGAAGCTTTCTTT.

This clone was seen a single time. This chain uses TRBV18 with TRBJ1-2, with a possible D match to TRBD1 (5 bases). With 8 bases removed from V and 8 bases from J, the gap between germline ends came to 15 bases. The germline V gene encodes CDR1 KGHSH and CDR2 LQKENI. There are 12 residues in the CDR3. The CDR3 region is CASAPGERGYTF. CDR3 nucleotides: TGTGCCAGCGCCCCGGGGGAGAGAGGCTACACCTTC.